This T cell receptor beta chain was found in a study of cytomegalovirus exposure and HLA in healthy donors. Points from the study as a whole: Using the classifier, cytomegalovirus status was reportedly diagnosed with high specificity and sensitivity.

As concerns this clone: Its matching antigen is unknown.

Clones were read by immunoSEQ multiplex PCR, and TCRdb kept only the in-frame ones, dropping some. The data show about 130,000 clones, with approximately 94% seen just once and 1.5% to 2% held by the top ten. This CDR3 is 14 amino acids long. Germline V gene data show CDR1 as LNHDA and CDR2 as SQIVND (reference sequence). V lost 3 bases, J lost 5 bases, and 13 bases lay in between. Source material: PBMCs. The V and J genes are TRBV19 and TRBJ1-1; D perhaps matches TRBD1 (6 bases). The clonotype comes from a man between 18 and 29 years old in good health and CMV-seronegative. CDR3 region: CASSIQGLGTEAFF. DNA for the CDR3: TGTGCCAGTAGTATCCAGGGGCTCGGGACTGAAGCTTTCTTT.